This T cell receptor (beta chain) was found in a study of blood T cells in healthy people across ages. From germline, CDR1 is MNHEY and CDR2 SMNVEV (reference sequence). The CDR3 is 16 amino acids. Trimming removed 3 bases from V and 1 base from J, with 14 bases in between. A second about 7 to 11 cycle PCR used barcoded and J-beta primers. TCRdb fed the 5' RACE reads into MiXCR, producing one record per CDR3 protein. The sample records 780,000 or so distinct CDR3 sequences, around 25% being singletons. Separately, the same data were catalogued under a study of T cells of mothers and their children.

This sequence originates from a boy aged 5 to 17 in good health. Sequenced sample: blood. The chain uses TRBV27 and TRBJ2-3; the D is unclear. The CDR3 region has the DNA TGTGCCAGCAGTTTGGAAAGCCCCGGGCGCACAGATACGCAGTATTTT. This codes for CASSLESPGRTDTQYF.